What follows are 22 T cell receptor beta chains derived from one specimen sequenced in a study of tumor-infiltrating lymphocytes in glioblastoma multiforme. Three nested ARM-PCR rounds with V-beta and C-beta primers built TCRB libraries. TCRdb re-derived calls from the multiplex PCR reads in MiXCR, one entry per CDR3 protein. The table lists about 13,000 distinct CDR3 sequences, 66% of them singletons. The material sequenced was brain tumor tissue. The source is a male donor with glioblastoma.

The chain employs TRBV10-2 and TRBJ2-4; D may correspond to TRBD1 or TRBD2 (5 bases each). CDR1 and CDR2 from the germline V gene are WSHSY and SAAADI. The CDR3 consists of 15 residues. Trimming removed 4 bases at V and 12 bases at J, with 22 bases between. CDR3 sequence: CASSGTGAPKGTQYF. CDR3 nucleotides: TGCGCCAGCAGTGGTACCGGGGCCCCTAAAGGCACTCAGTACTTC.

The table lists this clonotype with a few counts. Mismatch with germline at one junction end may stem from a read error. J is TRBJ2-7 and V is TRBV6-5, with 12 bases identical to TRBD2. This CDR3 has 13 residues. Per the germline V gene, CDR1 is MNHEY and CDR2 is SVGAGI. The CDR3 protein is CAGGPGLAGLRVF. The CDR3 DNA is TGTGCCGGCGGCCCGGGACTAGCGGGTCTCCGTGTCTTC.

This chain links TRBV12-3 or TRBV12-4 with TRBJ1-5, with a weak D call TRBD1 (5 bases). V lost 2 bases to trimming and J lost 5 bases, with 31 bases between them. The CDR3 length is 21 residues. The chain's CDR3 is CASSLRSWGNREAVLYQPQHF. In DNA form, the CDR3 reads TGTGCCAGCAGTTTAAGGTCTTGGGGGAACCGGGAAGCCGTTCTGTATCAGCCCCAGCATTTT.

This clonotype was detected only a few times. The CDR3 DNA follows: TGTGCCAGCAGCTCACCGGCAAACATGGACAGGGGGCGCGAGCAGTACTTC. Translated, it gives CASSSPANMDRGREQYF. This chain joins TRBV11-3 and TRBJ2-7, with 11 bases that match TRBD1. Germline V lookup: CDR1 SGHNT, CDR2 YENEEA. Trimming took 4 bases from V and 6 from J; bases not matched to a gene: 14. This CDR3 comprises 17 residues.

For this clonotype: The junction departs from germline at one end; a sequencing error may be responsible. V and J are TRBV11-2 and TRBJ2-1; tentatively, D is TRBD1 (5 bases). Germline V gene lookup returns CDR1 SGHAT and CDR2 FQNNGV. The CDR3 has 13 amino acids. CDR3 loop: CARSSDLNREQFF. DNA of the CDR3: TGTGCCAGGAGCTCCGACCTAAACAGGGAGCAGTTCTTC.

A word on this clonotype: An end of the junction does not agree with germline; a read error may underlie this. This chain links TRBV2 with TRBJ2-7; the match to TRBD2 covers 11 bases. Germline loops: CDR1 SNHLY, CDR2 FYNNEI. The CDR3 covers 14 residues. The CDR3 nucleotides read TGTGCCAGTACCTTAGCGGGAGGGAGGACCGAGCACTACTTC. Protein sequence: CASTLAGGRTEHYF.

The chain joins TRBV11-2 to TRBJ1-1; a possible D gene is TRBD1 (6 bases). Germline V CDR1 and CDR2: SGHAT, FQNNGV. Trimming took 6 bases from V and 10 from J, leaving 24 bases between them. The CDR3 is 15 residues long. The CDR3 DNA follows: TGTGCCAGCAGTTACTACCCGATTATAGGGGGGGGAGCTTTCTTT. It specifies CASSYYPIIGGGAFF.

On this clonotype itself: A read error may account for a junction end that differs from germline. The chain combines TRBV7-2 with TRBJ2-7; a weak D match, TRBD1 (6 bases). This CDR3 contains 13 residues. Looked up from germline, CDR1 is SGHTA and CDR2 is FQGNSA. CDR3 coding DNA: TGTGCCAGCAGCCTTTTGGGGGCCGACGAGCAGCACTTC. The encoded protein is CASSLLGADEQHF.

As regards this clonotype: It is likely a read error, because the conserved phenylalanine at the end of the CDR3 is missing. The CDR3 reads CATSDRTDGTDTQYS. CDR3 nucleotides: TGTGCCACCAGTGACAGGACAGACGGCACAGATACGCAGTATTCT. This chain connects TRBV24-1 to TRBJ2-3; perhaps TRBD1 as D (6 bases). The V end was cut by 4 bases, the J end by 1 base, with 11 bases between. The CDR3 covers 15 residues. Germline CDR1 KGHDR, CDR2 SFDVKD.

By sample share, this clonotype is medium-sized. The V call is TRBV11-2, the J call TRBJ2-7; 10 bases match TRBD2. CDR3 length: 15 residues. The V gene end was trimmed by 5 bases and the J gene end by 3 bases; junction bases not matched to a gene: 7. Germline V gene sequence: CDR1 SGHAT, CDR2 FQNNGV. The CDR3 region is CASSPQLAGFYEQYF. The CDR3 DNA reads TGTGCCAGCAGCCCCCAACTAGCGGGATTCTACGAGCAGTACTTC.

Notes on this clonotype: One end of the junction does not line up with germline, which may come from a read error. V gene TRBV11-2 combines with J gene TRBJ2-2, with 7 nucleotides matching TRBD2. The CDR3 is 20 residues long. The germline gives CDR1 SGHAT, CDR2 FQNNGV. CDR3 coding DNA: TGTGCAAGCACCCCCTCATTCGGCCAAGGGCTAGCGGTAAACTCCGGGAAGCTGTTTTTT. Amino acid sequence: CASTPSFGQGLAVNSGKLFF.

As to this clonotype: A read error is likely, as this CDR3 ends without the conserved phenylalanine or tryptophan. This chain links TRBV11-2 with TRBJ2-1, with 8 bases identical to TRBD2. After removal of 9 bases from V and 8 bases from J, the junction contained 6 bases not matched to a gene. This CDR3 contains 12 residues. Looked up from germline, CDR1 is SGHAT and CDR2 is FQNNGV. CDR3 sequence: CASSGTWDEQFL. The CDR3 nucleotides read TGTGCCAGTAGCGGGACATGGGATGAGCAGTTCCTC.

This clonotype came up many times. The chain uses TRBV5-1 and TRBJ2-7; 9 bases line up with TRBD1. This CDR3 region has 15 residues. Trimming cost V 3 bases and J 3 bases; bases outside gene matches: 7. The germline CDR1 and CDR2 sequences are SGHRS and YFSETQ. CDR3 sequence reads: CASSSGTGIFYEQYF. The CDR3 nucleotides read TGCGCCAGCAGCTCCGGGACAGGGATTTTCTACGAGCAGTACTTC.

The V call is TRBV11-2, the J call TRBJ2-7; tentatively, D is TRBD1 or TRBD2 (6 bases each). The germline V gene has CDR1 SGHAT and CDR2 FQNNGV. The CDR3 runs 14 residues. Trimming took 9 bases from V and 4 from J, leaving 19 bases between them. The CDR3 region is CASSPGGGTYEQYF. The DNA of the CDR3 is TGTGCCAGTTCCCCAGGAGGGGGAACGTACGAGCAGTACTTC.

Worth noting for this clonotype: Sequence at one end of the junction differs from germline and may be a read error. The chain couples TRBV28 to TRBJ1-5, with D uncertain. The CDR3 loop spans 11 amino acids. Germline CDR1 MDHEN, CDR2 SYDVKM. The CDR3 sequence is CASSFQVPHHF. For the CDR3, the DNA is TGTGCCAGCAGTTTCCAGGTGCCCCATCATTTT.

The CDR3 reads CSARTSGGYNEQFF. DNA of the CDR3: TGCAGTGCTCGGACTAGCGGGGGGTACAATGAGCAGTTCTTC. This chain links TRBV20-1 with TRBJ2-1, with 14 bases identical to TRBD2. The J segment lost 4 bases and the V segment lost 5 bases, leaving 1 base of the junction unmatched. The CDR3 covers 14 residues. The germline CDR1 and CDR2 sequences are DFQATT and SNEGSKA (reference sequence).

As to this clonotype: The CDR3 ends on some other residue instead of the conserved phenylalanine or tryptophan, so this is likely a read error. The chain combines TRBV6-5 with TRBJ2-1; D is unresolved. Germline V lookup: CDR1 MNHEY, CDR2 SVGAGI. This CDR3 has 14 amino acids. Trimming pared 2 bases from V and 9 bases from J, leaving 14 bases between. The CDR3 coding sequence is TGTGCCAGCAGTTACGGTCCGGGCTCCGGTGAGCAGTTCTCC. Its translation: CASSYGPGSGEQFS.

This clonotype was seen just once. The chain combines TRBV11-2 with TRBJ2-2, with 7 bases lining up with TRBD1. Germline assignment: CDR1 SGHAT and CDR2 FQNNGV. The CDR3 is 15 residues long. V lost 3 bases, J lost 7 bases, and 8 bases stayed unmatched. The CDR3 is CASSFMAGGYGELFF. DNA of the CDR3: TGTGCCAGCAGCTTCATGGCAGGGGGTTACGGGGAGCTGTTTTTT.

This clonotype has at least ten counts. The gene calls are TRBV28 and TRBJ1-2; D perhaps matches TRBD1 (6 bases). Germline V lookup: CDR1 MDHEN, CDR2 SYDVKM. V gave up 4 bases and J gave up 3 bases, with 9 bases separating them. This CDR3 is built from 13 residues. This CDR3 is CASSSGQHYGYTF. In DNA form, the CDR3 reads TGTGCCAGCAGTTCCGGACAGCACTATGGCTACACCTTC.

This sequence joins TRBV6-5 and TRBJ2-1, with 7 positions matching TRBD1. J gave up 10 bases and V 5 bases, and 8 bases lay outside the gene matches. The CDR3 has 13 residues. Per germline, CDR1 MNHEY and CDR2 SVGAGI. The CDR3 nucleotides are TGTGCCAGCAGTCGGTGGGACAGTGGGGAGCAGTTCTTC. Encoded protein: CASSRWDSGEQFF.

In its sample, this clonotype was seen a few times. The J gene is TRBJ2-1, the V gene TRBV11-2; D perhaps matches TRBD1 (8 bases). V was pared by 5 bases and J by 0 bases, with 14 bases between. Germline V gives CDR1 SGHAT, CDR2 FQNNGV. This CDR3 is 16 amino acids long. This chain's CDR3 is CASSHRGGLSYNEQFF. The CDR3 nucleotides are TGTGCCAGCAGCCACAGGGGGGGCCTCTCCTACAATGAGCAGTTCTTC.

To note about this clonotype: With a much larger clone just one base away, this may be a read error. CDR3 bases: TGTGCCATCAGCTCCTATACAGGGGACGAGCAGTACTTC. Protein: CAISSYTGDEQYF. The rearrangement links TRBV11-2 to TRBJ2-7; the match to TRBD1 covers 7 bases. The germline CDR1 and CDR2 sequences are SGHAT and FQNNGV. CDR3 size: 13 residues.